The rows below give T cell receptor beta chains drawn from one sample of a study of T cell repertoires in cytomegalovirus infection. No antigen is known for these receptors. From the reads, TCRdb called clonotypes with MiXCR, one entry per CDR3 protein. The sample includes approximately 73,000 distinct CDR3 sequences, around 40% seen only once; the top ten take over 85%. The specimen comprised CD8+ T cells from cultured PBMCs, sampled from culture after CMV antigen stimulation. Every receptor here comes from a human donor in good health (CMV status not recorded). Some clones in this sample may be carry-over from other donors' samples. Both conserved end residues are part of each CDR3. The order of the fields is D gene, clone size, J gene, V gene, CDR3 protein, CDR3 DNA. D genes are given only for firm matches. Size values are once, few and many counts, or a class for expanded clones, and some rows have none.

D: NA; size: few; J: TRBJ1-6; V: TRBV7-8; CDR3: CASSLGGGVGWNSPLHF; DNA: TGTGCCAGCAGCTTAGGGGGGGGTGTTGGTTGGAATTCACCCCTCCACTTT
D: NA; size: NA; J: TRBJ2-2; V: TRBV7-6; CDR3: CASSLTPNGEGADTGELFF; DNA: TGTGCCAGCAGCTTAACTCCTAACGGGGAGGGGGCGGACACCGGGGAGCTGTTTTTT
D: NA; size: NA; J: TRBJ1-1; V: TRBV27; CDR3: CANRPRNTEAFF; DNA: TGTGCCAATAGACCGAGGAACACTGAAGCTTTCTTT
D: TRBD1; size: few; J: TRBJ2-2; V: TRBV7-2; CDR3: CASSLSRGWGQGNTGELFF; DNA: TGTGCCAGCAGCTTAAGTCGGGGTTGGGGACAGGGGAACACCGGGGAGCTGTTTTTT
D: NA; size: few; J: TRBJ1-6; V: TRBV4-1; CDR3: CASSQGGTASSPLHF; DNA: TGCGCCAGCAGCCAAGGCGGGACCGCTAGCTCACCCCTCCACTTT
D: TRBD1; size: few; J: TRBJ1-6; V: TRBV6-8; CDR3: CASSERTGVVSPLHF; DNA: TGTGCCAGCAGTGAGAGGACAGGGGTCGTCTCACCCCTCCACTTT
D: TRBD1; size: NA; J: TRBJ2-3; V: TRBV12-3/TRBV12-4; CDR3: CASSPGTAVTDTQYF; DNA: TGTGCCAGCAGCCCAGGGACAGCTGTCACAGATACGCAGTATTTT
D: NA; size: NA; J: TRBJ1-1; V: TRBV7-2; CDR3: CASSSYSNTEAFF; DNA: TGTGCCAGCAGCTCTTATTCGAACACTGAAGCTTTCTTT
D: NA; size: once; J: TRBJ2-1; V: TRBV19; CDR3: CASSIFVPYNEQFF; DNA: TGTGCCAGTAGTATTTTTGTACCCTACAATGAGCAGTTCTTC
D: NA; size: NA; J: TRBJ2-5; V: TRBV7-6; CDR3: CASSTLATQETQYF; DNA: TGTGCCAGCAGCACGTTAGCGACACAAGAGACCCAGTACTTC
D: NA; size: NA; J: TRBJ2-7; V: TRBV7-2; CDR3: CASSLRGQMGPPGGEQYF; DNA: TGTGCCAGCAGCTTGAGGGGCCAGATGGGACCTCCAGGGGGGGAGCAGTACTTC
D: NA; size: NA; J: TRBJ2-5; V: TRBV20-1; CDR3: CSAEWDGQETQYF; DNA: TGCAGTGCGGAATGGGACGGACAAGAGACCCAGTACTTC
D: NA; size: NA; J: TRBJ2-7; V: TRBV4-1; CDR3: CASSQNIGSSYEQYF; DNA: TGCGCCAGCAGCCAAAACATTGGGAGCTCCTACGAGCAGTACTTC
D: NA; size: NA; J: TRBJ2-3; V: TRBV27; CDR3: CASREGDYGTDTQYF; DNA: TGTGCCAGCCGTGAGGGGGACTACGGCACAGATACGCAGTATTTT
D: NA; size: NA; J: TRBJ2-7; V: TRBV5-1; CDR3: CASSLAEAATISEQYF; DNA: TGCGCCAGCAGCTTGGCCGAGGCAGCGACAATCAGCGAGCAGTACTTC
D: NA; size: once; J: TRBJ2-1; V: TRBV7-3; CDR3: CASSLSGNNEQFF; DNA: TGTGCCAGCAGCTTAAGTGGAAACAATGAGCAGTTCTTC
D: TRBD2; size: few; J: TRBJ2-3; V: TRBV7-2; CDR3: CASSLTSVGTDTQYF; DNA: TGTGCCAGCAGCTTGACTAGCGTGGGGACAGATACGCAGTATTTT
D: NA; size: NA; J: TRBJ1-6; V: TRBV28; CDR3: CASRTGSSPLHF; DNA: TGTGCCAGCAGGACGGGATCTTCACCCCTCCACTTT
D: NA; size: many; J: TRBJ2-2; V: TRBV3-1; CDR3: CASSLLTGELFF; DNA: TGTGCCAGCAGCCTACTTACCGGGGAGCTGTTTTTT
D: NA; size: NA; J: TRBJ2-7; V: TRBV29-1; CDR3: CSVESRVGVEQYF; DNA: TGCAGCGTTGAGTCTCGGGTCGGAGTCGAGCAGTACTTC
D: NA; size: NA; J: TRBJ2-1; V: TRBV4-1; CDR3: CASSHIPAGSNGQFF; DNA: TGCGCCAGCAGCCACATTCCGGCAGGTTCGAATGGGCAGTTCTTC
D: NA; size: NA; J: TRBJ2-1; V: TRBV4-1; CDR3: CASSQDTRGSYNEQFF; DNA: TGCGCCAGCAGCCAAGATACAAGGGGATCCTACAATGAGCAGTTCTTC
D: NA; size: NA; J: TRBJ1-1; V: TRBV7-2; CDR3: CASSLGSREAFF; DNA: TGTGCCAGCAGCTTGGGCAGCCGGGAAGCTTTCTTT
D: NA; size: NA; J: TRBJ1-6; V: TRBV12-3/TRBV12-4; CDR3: CASSLVGLSREYNSPLHF; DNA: TGTGCCAGCAGTTTGGTCGGTCTGTCCAGGGAGTATAATTCACCCCTCCACTTT
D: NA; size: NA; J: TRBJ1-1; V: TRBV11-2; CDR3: CASSGGVEAFF; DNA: TGTGCCAGCAGCGGCGGGGTTGAAGCTTTCTTT
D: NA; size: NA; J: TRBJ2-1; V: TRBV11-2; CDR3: CASNYGPPEQFF; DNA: TGTGCCAGCAACTATGGACCGCCGGAGCAGTTCTTC
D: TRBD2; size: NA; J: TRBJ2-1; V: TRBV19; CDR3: CASSISAGAYNEQFF; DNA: TGTGCCAGTAGTATCTCAGCGGGGGCTTACAATGAGCAGTTCTTC
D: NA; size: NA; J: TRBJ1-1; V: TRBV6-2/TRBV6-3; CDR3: CASRPPDTEAFF; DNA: TGTGCCAGCAGACCTCCTGACACTGAAGCTTTCTTT
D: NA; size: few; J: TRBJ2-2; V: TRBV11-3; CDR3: CASSFAPGNTGELFF; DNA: TGTGCCAGCAGCTTCGCTCCGGGGAACACCGGGGAGCTGTTTTTT
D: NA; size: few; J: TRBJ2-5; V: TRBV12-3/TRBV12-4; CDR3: CASSKQGDSNRGAQYF; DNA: TGTGCCAGCAGCAAACAGGGCGACTCTAATAGAGGGGCCCAGTACTTC
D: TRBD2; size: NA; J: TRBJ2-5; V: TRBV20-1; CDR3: CSASLPLVAGKETQYF; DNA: TGCAGTGCTAGCCTACCTCTCGTAGCGGGAAAAGAGACCCAGTACTTC
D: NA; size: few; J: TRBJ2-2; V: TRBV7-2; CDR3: CASSFGGGELFF; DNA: TGTGCCAGCAGCTTTGGTGGCGGGGAGCTGTTTTTT
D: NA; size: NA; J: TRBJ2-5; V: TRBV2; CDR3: CASSEMGTPRAQYF; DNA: TGTGCCAGCAGTGAAATGGGGACTCCCCGGGCCCAGTACTTC
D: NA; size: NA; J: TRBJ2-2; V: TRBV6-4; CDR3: CASSDSVADTGELFF; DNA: TGTGCCAGCAGTGACTCAGTTGCGGACACCGGGGAGCTGTTTTTT
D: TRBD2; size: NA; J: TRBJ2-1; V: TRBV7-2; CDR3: CASSLEDSGGVDYNEQFF; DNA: TGTGCCAGCAGCTTAGAGGATAGCGGGGGGGTGGACTACAATGAGCAGTTCTTC
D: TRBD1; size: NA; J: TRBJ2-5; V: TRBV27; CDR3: CASSIEQGAKTQYF; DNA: TGTGCCAGCTCAATAGAACAGGGGGCGAAGACCCAGTACTTC
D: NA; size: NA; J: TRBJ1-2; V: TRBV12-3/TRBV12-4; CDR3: CASSLGAGDYGYTF; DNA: TGTGCCAGCAGTTTAGGCGCAGGCGACTATGGCTACACCTTC
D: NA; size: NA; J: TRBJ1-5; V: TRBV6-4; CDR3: CASSDGALIDQPQHF; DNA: TGTGCCAGCAGTGACGGGGCCTTAATCGATCAGCCCCAGCATTTT
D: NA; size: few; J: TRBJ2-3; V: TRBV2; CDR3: CASRRGPAHRIWADTQYF; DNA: TGTGCCAGCAGGAGGGGACCGGCGCACCGGATTTGGGCAGATACGCAGTATTTT
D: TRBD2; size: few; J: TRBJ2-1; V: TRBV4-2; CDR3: CASSPGLAAFEQFF; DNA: TGTGCCAGCAGCCCTGGACTAGCGGCGTTTGAGCAGTTCTTC
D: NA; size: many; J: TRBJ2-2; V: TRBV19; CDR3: CASSIAGSGVGGELFF; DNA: TGTGCCAGTAGTATAGCAGGATCGGGGGTAGGCGGGGAGCTGTTTTTT
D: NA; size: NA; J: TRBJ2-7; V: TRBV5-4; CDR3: CASSLAPGQGQYF; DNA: TGTGCCAGCAGCTTGGCCCCCGGGCAGGGGCAGTACTTC
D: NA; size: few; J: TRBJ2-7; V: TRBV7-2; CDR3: CASSLDVRPRDYEQYF; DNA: TGTGCCAGCAGTTTAGACGTAAGGCCCAGGGACTACGAGCAGTACTTC
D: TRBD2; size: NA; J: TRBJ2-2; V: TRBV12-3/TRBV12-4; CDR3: CASSDSSGGTINTGELFF; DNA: TGTGCCAGCAGTGACTCTAGCGGGGGGACTATTAACACCGGGGAGCTGTTTTTT
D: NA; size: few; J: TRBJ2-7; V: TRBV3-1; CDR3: CASSQDWAGLDEQYF; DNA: TGTGCCAGCAGCCAAGATTGGGCAGGGTTGGACGAGCAGTACTTC
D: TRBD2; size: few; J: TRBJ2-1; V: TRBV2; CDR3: CASRQSTSGGLEQFF; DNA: TGTGCCAGCAGGCAGTCGACTAGCGGGGGGCTTGAGCAGTTCTTC
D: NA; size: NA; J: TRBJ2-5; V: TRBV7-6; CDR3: CASSFGQGLIRTQYF; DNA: TGTGCCAGCAGCTTCGGGCAGGGACTGATTCGGACCCAGTACTTC
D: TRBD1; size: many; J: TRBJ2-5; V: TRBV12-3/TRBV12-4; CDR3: CASQGVYQETQYF; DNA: TGTGCCAGCCAGGGGGTATACCAAGAGACCCAGTACTTC